The 21 T cell receptor beta chains given below trace back to one sample, sequenced in a study of beta chain features in type 1 diabetes. General study points: For Type 1 diabetes patients, all four CD4+ subsets carried TCRB CDR3s that were moderately but significantly shorter.

The whole isolated RNA underwent reverse transcription, so sequencing captured expressed TCRB transcripts. Profiled with immunoSEQ multiplex PCR; TCRdb holds only in-frame clones, not every one. Altogether 300,000 or so clones are present, approximately 10% being singletons, with the ten largest covering 1%. Antigen specificity for these receptors is unknown. Input material: central memory CD4+ T cells from blood. These receptors originate from a man aged 25-45 years with type 1 diabetes.

This clone came up a few times. This chain connects TRBV6-6 to TRBJ2-3; unclear D gene. The CDR3 covers 13 residues. The germline V gene encodes CDR1 MNHNY and CDR2 SVGAGI (reference sequence). V was shortened by 6 bases and J by 2 bases, with 9 bases between the two germline ends. CDR3 protein: CASRTDPTDTQYF. The CDR3 nucleotides read TGTGCCAGCAGGACGGACCCCACAGATACGCAGTATTTT.

At least ten counts were recorded for this clone. The rearrangement joins TRBV28 to TRBJ2-7, with D hard to call. Germline CDR1 reads MDHEN; CDR2 reads SYDVKM. V gave up 5 bases and J gave up 2 bases, with 10 bases separating them. The CDR3 has 13 residues. This CDR3 is CASSMTATYEQYF. The CDR3 DNA reads TGTGCCAGCAGTATGACGGCTACCTACGAGCAGTACTTC.

The sample holds a few counts of this clone. The V and J genes are TRBV28 and TRBJ1-2; maybe TRBD1 (6 bases). CDR3 length: 15 amino acids. V was clipped by 3 bases and J by 4 bases, with 15 bases between them. Per the germline V gene, CDR1 is MDHEN and CDR2 is SYDVKM. The CDR3 here is CASSFTGGAFYGYTF. The CDR3, as DNA: TGTGCCAGCAGTTTTACTGGGGGCGCCTTCTATGGCTACACCTTC.

This sequence joins TRBV10-3 and TRBJ2-6, with 10 nucleotides matching TRBD1. The trim removed 5 bases at V and 12 bases at J, leaving 7 bases unmatched. CDR1 is ENHRY, CDR2 SYGVKD, per germline. The CDR3 sequence is 14 residues long. The CDR3 nucleotides read TGTGCCATCAGTCCGGGACAGGGGTCATCCGTCCTGACTTTC. The encoded protein is CAISPGQGSSVLTF.

This chain links TRBV12-5 with TRBJ2-3; possibly TRBD2 for D (6 bases). Per the germline V gene, CDR1 is LGHNT and CDR2 is FRNRAP. This CDR3 has 14 residues. The V end was cut by 6 bases, the J end by 0 bases, with 10 bases between. In DNA form, the CDR3 reads TGTGCTAGTGGCCGGGGGTCTAGCACAGATACGCAGTATTTT. It is translated as CASGRGSSTDTQYF.

This clone occurred a few times. The genes are TRBV19 and TRBJ1-2; possibly TRBD1 for D (5 bases). Germline assignment: CDR1 LNHDA and CDR2 SQIVND (reference sequence). The CDR3 has 13 amino acids. V was trimmed by 3 bases and J by 4 bases, leaving 9 bases between them. DNA for the CDR3: TGTGCCAGTAGTATGGGGCCTTCCTATGGCTACACCTTC. Protein: CASSMGPSYGYTF.

The genes are TRBV6-1 and TRBJ2-3; 12 bases are a match to TRBD2. Germline loops: CDR1 MNHNS, CDR2 SASEGT. There are 18 residues in the CDR3. V lost 4 bases, J lost 1 base, and 9 bases stayed unmatched. The CDR3 is CASSVTSGGKSRTDTQYF. In DNA, the CDR3 is TGTGCCAGCAGTGTAACTAGCGGGGGGAAGTCTCGCACAGATACGCAGTATTTT.

There are a few counts of this clone. J is TRBJ2-3 and V is TRBV6-1; 9 nucleotides match TRBD2. Germline assignment: CDR1 MNHNS and CDR2 SASEGT. The junction had 8 bases not matched to a gene; V was cut back by 4 bases and J by 0 bases. The length of the CDR3 is 17 residues. The CDR3 DNA reads TGTGCCAGCAGTGTTATGCCTAGCGGGGCTAGCACAGATACGCAGTATTTT. Protein: CASSVMPSGASTDTQYF.

The rearrangement joins TRBV29-1 to TRBJ2-7, with D unresolved. The germline V gene has CDR1 SQVTM and CDR2 ANQGSEA. V lost 6 bases to trimming and J lost 1 base, with 7 bases between them. The CDR3 sequence is 11 residues long. The CDR3 bases are TGCAGCGTGGCACGGTCCTACGAGCAGTACTTC. The encoded protein is CSVARSYEQYF.

Only a few counts were recorded for this clone. This sequence joins TRBV11-2 and TRBJ2-1, with TRBD2 as a possible D gene (6 bases). Trimming took off 5 bases at V and 0 bases at J, with 14 bases between the two ends. CDR1 SGHAT and CDR2 FQNNGV come from the germline V gene. The CDR3 is 16 amino acids. The CDR3 here is CASSLVGLYSYNEQFF. The CDR3 bases are TGTGCCAGCAGCCTTGTGGGACTTTACTCCTACAATGAGCAGTTCTTC.

V is TRBV19 and J is TRBJ1-2; 9 bases line up with TRBD1. CDR1 is LNHDA and CDR2 is SQIVND in the germline V gene (reference sequence). The CDR3 totals 13 residues. J gave up 6 bases and V 7 bases, and 6 bases lay outside the gene matches. CDR3 region: CASIHRDRDGYTF. CDR3 coding DNA: TGTGCCAGTATCCATAGGGACAGGGATGGCTACACCTTC.

DNA for the CDR3: TGTGCCAGCAGCTTGGGCGCGGAGAACACTGAAGCTTTCTTT. This gives the protein CASSLGAENTEAFF. The chain is built from TRBV5-5 and TRBJ1-1, with unresolved D. The CDR3 has 14 amino acids. V gave up 0 bases and J gave up 1 base, with 7 bases separating them. CDR1 is SGHKS and CDR2 is YYEKEE in the germline V gene (reference sequence).

The chain has TRBV4-1 and TRBJ1-5, with D hard to call. Trimming took off 4 bases at V and 0 bases at J, with 16 bases between the two ends. The CDR3 is 17 residues long. Per the germline V gene, CDR1 is MGHRA and CDR2 is YSYEKL. This CDR3 reads CASSPLDGSVSNQPQHF. CDR3 DNA: TGCGCCAGCAGCCCATTAGACGGATCCGTTAGCAATCAGCCCCAGCATTTT.

Only a few counts were recorded for this clone. The V gene is TRBV5-1, the J gene TRBJ1-1; possibly TRBD1 for D (5 bases). The CDR3 contains 15 residues. The ends were cut back, 4 bases at V and 1 base at J, with 14 bases in the middle. The germline V gene has CDR1 SGHRS and CDR2 YFSETQ. CDR3 nucleotides: TGCGCCAGCAGCCCTGGGTGGGGCAAGAACACTGAAGCTTTCTTT. This translates into CASSPGWGKNTEAFF. Full variable domain (remainder filled in from reference TRBV5-1 and TRBJ1-1): KAGVTQTPRYLIKTRGQQVTLSCSPISGHRSVSWYQQTPGQGLQFLFEYFSETQRNKGNFPGRFSGRQFSNSRSEMNVSTLELGDSALYLCASSPGWGKNTEAFFGQGTRLTVV.

The gene calls are TRBV25-1 and TRBJ1-1, with D possibly TRBD1 on 6 matching bases. Per the germline V gene, CDR1 is MGHDK and CDR2 is SYGVNS. Trimming removed 5 bases from V and 3 bases from J, with 10 bases in between. This CDR3 contains 13 residues. The CDR3 DNA reads as TGTGCCAGCAGTTCCACAGGGCACACTGAAGCTTTCTTT. This gives the protein CASSSTGHTEAFF.

This clone was seen ten or more times. The rearrangement joins TRBV28 to TRBJ1-1; unclear D gene. CDR1 and CDR2 from the germline V gene are MDHEN and SYDVKM. The CDR3 totals 12 residues. Trimming took 4 bases from V and 1 from J, leaving 4 bases between them. CDR3 region: CASSYQNTEAFF. CDR3 coding DNA: TGTGCCAGCAGTTACCAGAACACTGAAGCTTTCTTT. Combining the CDR3 with reference TRBV28 and TRBJ1-1 gives the whole variable domain DVKVTQSSRYLVKRTGEKVFLECVQDMDHENMFWYRQDPGLGLRLIYFSYDVKMKEKGDIPEGYSVSREKKERFSLILESASTNQTSMYLCASSYQNTEAFFGQGTRLTVV.

The rearrangement links TRBV7-9 to TRBJ2-3; the match to TRBD2 covers 10 bases. The CDR3 has 14 residues. The junction had 5 bases not matched to a gene; V was cut back by 5 bases and J by 6 bases. The V gene's germline CDR1 is SEHNR and CDR2 FQNEAQ (reference sequence). This chain's CDR3 is CASSALAGSDTQYF. The CDR3 DNA sequence: TGTGCCAGCAGCGCACTAGCGGGGAGTGATACGCAGTATTTT.

The chain joins TRBV5-4 to TRBJ2-5; 8 bases align to TRBD1. Germline lookup yields CDR1 SGHNT and CDR2 YYREEE (reference sequence). The CDR3 spans 15 residues. The ends lost 1 base at V and 5 bases at J; junction bases unmatched: 7. For the CDR3, the DNA is TGTGCCAGCAGCTTGACGGGACAGGACGGGGAGACCCAGTACTTC. As protein: CASSLTGQDGETQYF.

CDR3 nucleotide sequence: TGTGCCTGGAGTTTATCGGCAGGCCGCAATCAGCCCCAGCATTTT. Protein: CAWSLSAGRNQPQHF. V gene TRBV30 combines with J gene TRBJ1-5, with unresolved D. The ends were cut back, 2 bases at V and 2 bases at J, with 13 bases in the middle. This CDR3 contains 15 residues. Germline loops: CDR1 GTSNPN, CDR2 SVGIG (reference sequence).

The chain has TRBV29-1 and TRBJ1-2; TRBD1 is a possible D gene (6 bases). Germline V CDR1 and CDR2: SQVTM, ANQGSEA. Deletions cut 0 bases from V and 3 bases from J, with 11 bases between. CDR3 size: 14 residues. CDR3 protein: CSVEDFGGHYGYTF. DNA of the CDR3: TGCAGCGTTGAAGATTTTGGGGGGCACTATGGCTACACCTTC.

The chain joins TRBV6-5 to TRBJ2-5, with no clear D. With 7 bases removed from V and 4 bases from J, the gap between germline ends came to 19 bases. The CDR3 contains 15 residues. The germline V gene has CDR1 MNHEY and CDR2 SVGAGI. Here the CDR3 DNA reads TGTGCCAGCATTCCTCTCGAAAGGGTCGGAGAGACCCAGTACTTC. Translation gives CASIPLERVGETQYF.